Listed below are T cell receptor beta chains from one sample, sequenced in a study of T cells in Graves' hyperthyroidism and ophthalmopathy. TCRdb re-called the multiplex PCR reads with MiXCR, one entry per CDR3 protein. The sample holds fewer than 250,000 distinct CDR3 sequences, approximately 23% seen once. The sequenced sample was blood. These receptor sequences come from a woman between 35 and 50 years old with Graves' ophthalmopathy. CDR3s include the opening cysteine and the closing phenylalanine or tryptophan. D genes are given only for firm matches. A row's size may be missing; if present it is once, few, many or a size class.

NA,few,TRBV7-9,TRBJ2-5,TGTGCCAGCAGCTTCCCCCGAGGCAGGGAAGAGACCCAGTACTTC,CASSFPRGREETQYF
NA,many,TRBV28,TRBJ1-5,TGTGCCAGCAAATTCTCGGGAAGATATCAGCCCCAGCATTTT,CASKFSGRYQPQHF
NA,few,TRBV5-1,TRBJ2-5,TGCGCCAGCAGCTTGGACTCCAAGGCGCGGGAGACCCAGTACTTC,CASSLDSKARETQYF
NA,many,TRBV25-1,TRBJ2-7,TGTGCCACCACGGGAACAGTCCCCTACGAGCAGTACTTC,CATTGTVPYEQYF
TRBD2,NA,TRBV28,TRBJ2-7,TGTGCCAGCAATTCCTTCCAGGGACTAGCTCAGCAGTACTTC,CASNSFQGLAQQYF
NA,many,TRBV12-3/TRBV12-4,TRBJ1-1,TGTGCCGGCAGTTTAGCAAGGGAGAACACTGAAGCTTTCTTT,CAGSLARENTEAFF
NA,NA,TRBV12-1,TRBJ2-1,TGTGCCAGCAGCTTTCCCGGGACTAGCGGGAGGGCCGAAATCCATGAGCAGTTCTTC,CASSFPGTSGRAEIHEQFF
TRBD2,many,TRBV29-1,TRBJ2-5,TGCAGCGTTGATGTTGGGACTATGGGGGAGACCCAGTACTTC,CSVDVGTMGETQYF
NA,NA,TRBV5-1,TRBJ2-7,TGCGACTCAAATAGGGCCAAGCAGTACGAGCAGTACTTC,CDSNRAKQYEQYF
NA,many,TRBV6-2/TRBV6-3,TRBJ2-7,TGTGCCAGCAGCCCCGCTAGCTACGAGCAGTACTTC,CASSPASYEQYF
TRBD2,many,TRBV9,TRBJ2-2,TGTGCCAGCAGCGACACAGAAAGCGGGGGGAACACCGGGGAGCTGTTTTTT,CASSDTESGGNTGELFF
TRBD2,many,TRBV7-8,TRBJ2-7,TGTGCCAGCAGCTCGGACAAGACTAGCGGGTTTCTCGAGCAGTACTTC,CASSSDKTSGFLEQYF
NA,many,TRBV29-1,TRBJ1-1,TGCAGCGTTGAGTTAGGCAGGGTAGGCGTGAACACTGAAGCTTTCTTT,CSVELGRVGVNTEAFF
TRBD1,many,TRBV2,TRBJ2-5,TGTGCCAGCAGTGAAGGGTACGGGACAGCTATCCAAGAGACCCAGTACTTC,CASSEGYGTAIQETQYF
NA,NA,TRBV28,TRBJ2-7,TGTGCCAGCAGTCCAGCCTTACTAAGATACGAGCAGTACTTC,CASSPALLRYEQYF
NA,many,TRBV2,TRBJ1-5,TGTGCCAGCAGTGAAGGATACGGAGGGCAGCCCCAGCATTTT,CASSEGYGGQPQHF
NA,many,TRBV9,TRBJ1-5,TGTGCCAGCAGCCCCCGCGAGGGCTCTCAGCCCCAGCATTTT,CASSPREGSQPQHF
TRBD1,NA,TRBV19,TRBJ1-1,TGTGCCAGTAGTATTGGGGACAGGGAAGCTGAAGCTTTCTTT,CASSIGDREAEAFF
NA,many,TRBV27,TRBJ2-7,TGTGCCAGCAGTTTACGGGGTGGCGCCTACGAGCAGCACTTC,CASSLRGGAYEQHF